These 10 T cell receptor beta chains share one sample of origin, sequenced in a study of OX40 agonist ivuxolimab in advanced cancers. Generated by immunoSEQ multiplex PCR, the TCRdb table keeps only in-frame clones and is missing some. The table includes tens of thousands of clones, roughly 84% detected once. The sequencing used CD4+ or CD8+ T cells sorted from blood, collected in a trial of the OX40 agonist ivuxolimab. The receptors stem from an adult with an advanced solid tumor such as melanoma, head and neck, liver or kidney cancer.

This clone came up a few times. CDR3 nucleotides: TGTGCCAGCAGCTTACCTAGTCTCTACGAGCAGTACTTC. Translation: CASSLPSLYEQYF. The genes are TRBV7-2 and TRBJ2-7, with D unresolved. Germline CDR1 and CDR2: SGHTA and FQGNSA. This CDR3 is built from 13 residues. V dropped 2 bases and J dropped 3 bases, with 8 bases sitting between them. The complete variable domain, with remaining parts taken from reference TRBV7-2 and TRBJ2-7, reads GAGVSQSPSNKVTEKGKDVELRCDPISGHTALYWYRQSLGQGLEFLIYFQGNSAPDKSGLPSDRFSAERTGGSVSTLTIQRTQQEDSAVYLCASSLPSLYEQYFGPGTRLTVT.

This chain uses TRBV11-3 with TRBJ2-3; no reliable D call. Looked up from germline, CDR1 is SGHNT and CDR2 is YENEEA. The length of the CDR3 is 11 residues. V shed 5 bases and J shed 3 bases, with 3 bases lying between them. The CDR3 reads CASSLTDTQYF. For the CDR3, the DNA is TGTGCCAGCAGCCTTACAGATACGCAGTATTTT.

The V and J genes are TRBV18 and TRBJ2-2, with TRBD1 matching over 7 bases. J lost 4 bases, V lost 2 bases, and 4 bases had no gene match. The V gene's germline CDR1 is KGHSH and CDR2 LQKENI. The CDR3 has 15 amino acids. CDR3 amino acids: CASSPDRVGTGELFF. DNA of the CDR3: TGTGCCAGCTCACCAGACAGGGTCGGCACCGGGGAGCTGTTTTTT.

The chain joins TRBV19 to TRBJ2-7, with 14 nucleotides matching TRBD2. The V gene end was trimmed by 5 bases and the J gene end by 1 base; junction bases not matched to a gene: 4. This CDR3 has 16 residues. Looked up from germline, CDR1 is LNHDA and CDR2 is SQIVND (reference sequence). CDR3 nucleotides: TGTGCCAGTAGTCCGGGACTAGCGGGGGATTCCTACGAGCAGTACTTC. This translates into CASSPGLAGDSYEQYF.

In this sample, this clone turned up once. The V call is TRBV18, the J call TRBJ2-7; tentative D call: TRBD1 (5 bases). The length of the CDR3 is 16 residues. V lost 4 bases, J lost 0 bases, and 16 bases lay in between. The V gene's germline CDR1 is KGHSH and CDR2 LQKENI. CDR3 nucleotide sequence: TGTGCCAGCTCACAATCCTGGGGCAGGCGCTCCTACGAGCAGTACTTC. Amino acids: CASSQSWGRRSYEQYF.

The J gene is TRBJ1-5, the V gene TRBV6-5, with 10 bases aligning to TRBD1. J lost 1 base, V lost 6 bases, and 3 bases had no gene match. Germline loops: CDR1 MNHEY, CDR2 SVGAGI. This CDR3 is built from 15 residues. For the CDR3, the DNA is TGTGCCAGCAGACCGACAGGGGGCAGCAATCAGCCCCAGCATTTT. It specifies CASRPTGGSNQPQHF.

This rearrangement joins TRBV7-2 to TRBJ1-1; a weak D match, TRBD1 (5 bases). This CDR3 region has 15 residues. Germline lookup yields CDR1 SGHTA and CDR2 FQGNSA. The V end lost 3 bases, the J end lost 0 bases, and 11 bases lay between the germline ends. The CDR3 region is CASSFRQTLNTEAFF. The CDR3 DNA reads TGTGCCAGCAGCTTTAGACAGACCCTGAACACTGAAGCTTTCTTT.

This chain uses TRBV10-1 with TRBJ1-4; no clear D. Trimming shortened V by 0 bases and J by 1 base, and 6 bases separated the two germline ends. Per the germline V gene, CDR1 is WNHNN and CDR2 is SYGVQD (reference sequence). The CDR3 covers 15 residues. The CDR3 reads CASSESTRTNEKLFF. The CDR3 DNA follows: TGCGCCAGCAGTGAGTCAACGAGAACTAATGAAAAACTGTTTTTT.

The rearrangement joins TRBV18 to TRBJ1-1; 7 nucleotides agree with TRBD1. The CDR3 is 16 amino acids. V lost 3 bases and J lost 1; bases outside the gene matches: 8. The germline gives CDR1 KGHSH, CDR2 LQKENI. The CDR3 region is CASSPPWTGRNTEAFF. The DNA for the CDR3 is TGTGCCAGCTCACCTCCGTGGACAGGCAGGAACACTGAAGCTTTCTTT.

The sample holds one count of this clone. This chain uses TRBV12-2 with TRBJ2-5; the table assigns TRBD2, which was not confirmed against the DNA. TRBV12-2 constitutes a pseudogene. This CDR3 is 15 amino acids long. The CDR3 loop is CASRCGLGFQETQYF. CDR3 nucleotide sequence: TGTGCAAGTCGCTGCGGTTTGGGTTTTCAAGAGACCCAGTACTTC.